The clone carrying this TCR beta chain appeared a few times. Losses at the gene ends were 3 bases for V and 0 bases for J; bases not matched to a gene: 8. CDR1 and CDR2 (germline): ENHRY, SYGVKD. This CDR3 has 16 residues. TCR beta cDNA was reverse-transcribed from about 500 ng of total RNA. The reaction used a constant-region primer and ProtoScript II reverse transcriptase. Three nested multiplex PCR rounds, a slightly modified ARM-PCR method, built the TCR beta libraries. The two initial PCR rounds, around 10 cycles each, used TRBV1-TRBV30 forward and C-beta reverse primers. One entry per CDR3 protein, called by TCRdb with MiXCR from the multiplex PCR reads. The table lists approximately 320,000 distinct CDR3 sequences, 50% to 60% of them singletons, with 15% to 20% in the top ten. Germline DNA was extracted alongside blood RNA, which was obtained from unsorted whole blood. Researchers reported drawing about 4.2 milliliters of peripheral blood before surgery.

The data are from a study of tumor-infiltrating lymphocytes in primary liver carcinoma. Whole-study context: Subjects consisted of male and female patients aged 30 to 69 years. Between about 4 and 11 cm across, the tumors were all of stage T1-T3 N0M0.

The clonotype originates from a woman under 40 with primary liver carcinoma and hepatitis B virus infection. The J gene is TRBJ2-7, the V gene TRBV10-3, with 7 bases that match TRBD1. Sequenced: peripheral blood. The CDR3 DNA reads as TGTGCCATCAGTGATAGTTCGACAGGGTTCTCCTACGAGCAGTACTTC. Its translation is CAISDSSTGFSYEQYF.